This note documents a single TCR beta chain sequence. This record comes from a study of cytomegalovirus exposure and HLA in healthy donors. The study ran its PCR with 60 Vbeta and 13 Jbeta primers. TCRdb's table, derived via immunoSEQ multiplex PCR, lists solely in-frame clones and lacks some. The sample lists around 150,000 clones, 75% to 90% seen once, with roughly 1.8% in the top ten. CDR1 and CDR2 (germline): MNHEY, SMNVEV (reference sequence). The CDR3 is 15 residues long. Trimming removed 2 bases from V and 3 bases from J, with 12 bases in between. The receptor comes from a woman between 18 and 29 years old in good health and CMV-seronegative. The chain uses TRBV27 and TRBJ2-3, with a tentative D call TRBD1 (6 bases). Sequencing used PBMCs. CDR3 in DNA: TGTGCCAGCAGTTTAACAGGGTATGGAACAGATACGCAGTATTTT. Protein product: CASSLTGYGTDTQYF.